The 9 T cell receptor beta chains below come from one sample, sequenced in a study of T cells after yellow fever vaccination. TCRdb independently ran MiXCR on the 5' RACE reads; one entry per CDR3 protein. The top ten clones hold around 15% of a sample with a few hundred thousand distinct CDR3 sequences, 15% to 20% of them seen once. The material was PBMCs, obtained 15 days after the yellow fever booster vaccination. These receptors were taken from a man younger than 45 who received the YFV17D yellow fever vaccine.

This chain connects TRBV6-2 or TRBV6-3 to TRBJ1-5; D not certain. Germline loops: CDR1 MNHEY, CDR2 SVGEGT. The V and J ends lost 2 bases and 8 bases respectively, with 10 bases between them. The CDR3 has 13 amino acids. The CDR3 protein is CASSYGRVEPQHF. The CDR3 DNA sequence: TGTGCCAGCAGTTACGGTCGTGTAGAGCCCCAGCATTTT.

This clonotype occurred a few times. The J gene is TRBJ2-4, the V gene TRBV12-3 or TRBV12-4; 8 bases agree with TRBD1. V was pared by 6 bases and J by 11 bases, with 6 bases of the junction left unmatched. There are 12 residues in the CDR3. The CDR3 reads CASSPDRAVQYF. CDR3 sequence (DNA): TGTGCCAGCAGCCCGGACAGGGCCGTTCAGTACTTC.

This chain joins TRBV7-2 and TRBJ2-1; perhaps D is TRBD1 or TRBD2 (5 bases each). V was pared by 5 bases and J by 3 bases, with 20 bases between. Germline values: CDR1 SGHTA, CDR2 FQGNSA. The CDR3 extends over 17 amino acids. CDR3 sequence (DNA): TGTGCCAGCAGCCGCACGATAGGACGGGACCTCTACAATGAGCAGTTCTTC. Translating gives CASSRTIGRDLYNEQFF.

The CDR3 DNA reads TGTGCCAGCAGCATAGACAGGGCGGCCCACCACGAGCAGTACTTC. Amino acid sequence: CASSIDRAAHHEQYF. The J gene is TRBJ2-7, the V gene TRBV7-9; 7 bases are a match to TRBD1. V shed 5 bases, J shed 5 bases, and the junction held 12 bases outside the gene matches. Germline V CDR1 and CDR2: SEHNR, FQNEAQ (reference sequence). The CDR3 sequence is 15 residues long.

This clonotype was detected a few times. The CDR3 loop is CASRPNRGGSNEQFF. CDR3 nucleotides: TGTGCCAGCAGACCAAACAGGGGGGGGTCCAATGAGCAGTTCTTC. The rearrangement joins TRBV7-2 to TRBJ2-1, with D tentatively TRBD1 (8 bases). Trimming took off 6 bases at V and 6 bases at J, with 18 bases between the two ends. Germline assignment: CDR1 SGHTA and CDR2 FQGNSA. This CDR3 is 15 amino acids long. The variable domain in full, with the rest retrieved from reference TRBV7-2 and TRBJ2-1, is GAGVSQSPSNKVTEKGKDVELRCDPISGHTALYWYRQSLGQGLEFLIYFQGNSAPDKSGLPSDRFSAERTGGSVSTLTIQRTQQEDSAVYLCASRPNRGGSNEQFFGPGTRLTVL.

The V call is TRBV7-2, the J call TRBJ2-1; D is uncertain. Germline values: CDR1 SGHTA, CDR2 FQGNSA. The V and J ends lost 1 base and 6 bases respectively, with 10 bases between them. The CDR3 extends over 14 amino acids. The CDR3 DNA follows: TGTGCCAGCAGCTTAGTGGTAGCAGTCAATGAGCAGTTCTTC. This encodes CASSLVVAVNEQFF.

The J gene is TRBJ1-6, the V gene TRBV28; perhaps TRBD1 as D (6 bases). V lost 5 bases and J 14 bases, leaving 19 bases between the germline ends. Germline assignment: CDR1 MDHEN and CDR2 SYDVKM. CDR3 size: 14 residues. The CDR3 sequence: CASSIGGTAFSLHF. The CDR3 nucleotides are TGTGCCAGCAGTATAGGGGGGACGGCCTTTTCCCTCCACTTT.

The CDR3 nucleotides are TGCAGTGCTAGAGCTGCGCAAACTCCCATAAATGAGCAGTTCTTC. Its protein is CSARAAQTPINEQFF. J is TRBJ2-1 and V is TRBV20-1; no definite D call. The CDR3 covers 15 residues. CDR1 DFQATT and CDR2 SNEGSKA come from the germline V gene (reference sequence). With 1 base removed from V and 7 bases from J, the gap between germline ends came to 17 bases.

There are a few counts of this clonotype. This rearrangement joins TRBV14 to TRBJ2-5; 8 nucleotides line up with TRBD2. The germline V gene has CDR1 SGHDN and CDR2 FVKESK. The CDR3 totals 15 residues. Trimming cost V 6 bases and J 5 bases; bases outside gene matches: 11. The CDR3 sequence: CASSPLGSGTETQYF. As DNA, the CDR3 is TGTGCCAGCAGTCCCCTTGGTAGCGGGACGGAGACCCAGTACTTC.